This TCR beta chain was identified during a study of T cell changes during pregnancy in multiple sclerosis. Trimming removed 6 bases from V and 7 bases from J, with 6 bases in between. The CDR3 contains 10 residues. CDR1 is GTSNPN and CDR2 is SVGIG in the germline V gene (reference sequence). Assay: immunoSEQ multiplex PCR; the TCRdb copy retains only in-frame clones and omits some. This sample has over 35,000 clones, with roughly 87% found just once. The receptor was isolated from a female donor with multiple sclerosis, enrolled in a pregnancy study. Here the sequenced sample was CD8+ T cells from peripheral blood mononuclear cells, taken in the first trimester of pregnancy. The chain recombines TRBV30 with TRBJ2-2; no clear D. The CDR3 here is CACSGGELFF. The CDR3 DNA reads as TGTGCCTGCTCGGGCGGGGAGCTGTTTTTT.